The present TCR beta chain was sequenced within a study of blood T cell repertoires in COVID-19. Study details: Samples came from the United States, Italy and Spain, spanning acute and convalescent COVID-19. The analysed material was cDNA or gDNA that came from T cells, B-cell-depleted T cells, or PBMCs.

In the authors' workflow: Estimation of nucleated cell counts was performed using reference gene primer amplification. Clones were read by immunoSEQ multiplex PCR, and TCRdb kept only the in-frame ones, dropping some. V, J and clone size derive from that table, while D and trimming were established from the DNA sequence. Found here are 70,000 or so clones, around 80% of them singletons; the top ten hold over 10%. The Seattle patients joined while their infection was active and were tracked longitudinally afterward. V lost 0 bases to trimming and J lost 4 bases, with 9 bases between them. CDR1 and CDR2 from the germline V gene are LGHNA and YNFKEQ. The CDR3 runs to 14 residues.

The sample consisted of peripheral blood. The TCR was taken from a man in his forties or fifties with COVID-19, enrolled during active disease. The chain links TRBV4-2 to TRBJ1-2; weak D call: TRBD1 (5 bases). In DNA, the CDR3 is TGTGCCAGCAGCCAAGACCGGGGGGGCTATGGCTACACCTTC. Its translation: CASSQDRGGYGYTF.